A single sample gave rise to the 8 T cell receptor beta chains below, sequenced in a study of radiotherapy plus CTLA-4 blockade in lung cancer. Generated by immunoSEQ multiplex PCR, the TCRdb table keeps only in-frame clones and is missing some. Of some 73,000 clones listed, about 78% are singletons. Material: peripheral blood, obtained from a patient treated with radiotherapy plus ipilimumab. The receptors derive from a human donor with non-small cell lung cancer whose response to radiotherapy plus ipilimumab could not be evaluated. Some clones in this sample may be carry-over from other donors' samples.

The chain combines TRBV7-9 with TRBJ2-7, with 8 bases aligning to TRBD1. The V and J ends lost 1 base and 0 bases, in that order; junction bases with no gene match: 2. This CDR3 contains 15 residues. The V gene's germline CDR1 is SEHNR and CDR2 FQNEAQ (reference sequence). The CDR3, as DNA: TGTGCCAGCAGCTTAGATACAGGGGGCTCCTACGAGCAGTACTTC. Translating gives CASSLDTGGSYEQYF.

The chain carries TRBV27 and TRBJ1-2; D unclear. The V gene lost 8 bases and the J gene lost 8 bases, with 18 bases spanning the gap. Germline lookup yields CDR1 MNHEY and CDR2 SMNVEV (reference sequence). The CDR3 is 13 amino acids. Here the CDR3 DNA reads TGTGCCAGCTCCCCTACCCCTTTTATCGGCTACACCTTC. Residues: CASSPTPFIGYTF.

The chain carries TRBV19 and TRBJ1-2, with no clear D. The CDR3 is made up of 14 amino acids. The V end was cut by 3 bases, the J end by 2 bases, with 10 bases between. Germline loops: CDR1 LNHDA, CDR2 SQIVND (reference sequence). For the CDR3, the DNA is TGTGCCAGTAGTATGAGCAGGCCGAACTATGGCTACACCTTC. Translated, it gives CASSMSRPNYGYTF.

V usage is TRBV27 and J usage is TRBJ2-1; tentatively, D is TRBD2 (6 bases). Germline V CDR1 and CDR2: MNHEY, SMNVEV (reference sequence). The germline V and J ends were trimmed by 5 bases and 5 bases, with 16 bases remaining between them. CDR3 length: 15 residues. The CDR3 coding sequence is TGTGCCAGCAGTCTCACTAGCCCTCTTAACAATGAGCAGTTCTTC. Its translation is CASSLTSPLNNEQFF.

The gene calls are TRBV6-5 and TRBJ1-6; D gene unclear. With 4 bases removed from V and 7 bases from J, the gap between germline ends came to 8 bases. The CDR3 has 13 amino acids. Germline lookup yields CDR1 MNHEY and CDR2 SVGAGI. The CDR3 DNA follows: TGTGCCAGCAGTTGGAACGGGAATTCACCCCTCCACTTT. Translated: CASSWNGNSPLHF.

The gene calls are TRBV27 and TRBJ1-2, with D maybe TRBD1 (6 bases). The CDR3 has 13 amino acids. Trimming stripped 3 bases from V and 8 bases from J, with 13 bases between. Germline V gene sequence: CDR1 MNHEY, CDR2 SMNVEV (reference sequence). The CDR3 DNA follows: TGTGCCAGCAGTTTGAGTCGGCAGGGGGGCTACACCTTC. This translates into CASSLSRQGGYTF.

V usage is TRBV5-6 and J usage is TRBJ1-2, with TRBD1 matching over 7 bases. Trimming took 5 bases from V and 4 from J; bases not matched to a gene: 8. The germline gives CDR1 SGHDT, CDR2 YYEEEE. CDR3 length: 14 residues. The CDR3 DNA reads as TGTGCCAGCAGTCGAGGGACAGACCCCTATGGCTACACCTTC. Protein sequence: CASSRGTDPYGYTF.

This clone appeared once. The genes are TRBV7-2 and TRBJ1-2; D remains unclear. V was shortened by 0 bases and J by 4 bases, with 9 bases between the two germline ends. Germline V gene lookup returns CDR1 SGHTA and CDR2 FQGNSA. This CDR3 has 14 residues. This chain's CDR3 is CASSLAPVAYGYTF. CDR3 sequence (DNA): TGTGCCAGCAGCTTAGCCCCAGTAGCCTATGGCTACACCTTC.